The 8 T cell receptor beta chains below were found in one sample sequenced in a study of blood T cells in healthy people across ages. A sample-barcoded 5' primer and a J-beta primer mix were used in a second PCR of roughly 7 to 12 cycles. TCRdb reanalysed the 5' RACE reads using MiXCR and keeps one entry per CDR3 protein. The sample contains 650,000 to 800,000 distinct CDR3 sequences, around 45% of which appear only once. Input material: blood. Receptors originate from a man between 60 and 70 years old in good health.

This clonotype was seen ten or more times. V and J are TRBV24-1 and TRBJ2-5; D may match TRBD1 or TRBD2 (5 bases each). Trimming left V 4 bases short and J 3 bases short, with 14 bases between. The CDR3 length is 15 residues. Germline values: CDR1 KGHDR, CDR2 SFDVKD. CDR3 coding DNA: TGTGCCACCAGTGACAGCTCTGGGACCAAAGAGACCCAGTACTTC. It codes for CATSDSSGTKETQYF.

Regarding this clonotype: One end of the junction does not line up with germline, which may come from a read error. The rearrangement joins TRBV20-1 to TRBJ2-2; possibly TRBD2 for D (5 bases). Germline V gene lookup returns CDR1 DFQATT and CDR2 SNEGSKA (reference sequence). The CDR3 runs to 15 residues. The CDR3 DNA reads TGCAGTGCTAGCCCCTCGGCGGGTTACACTGGGGAGCTGTTTTTT. It translates to CSASPSAGYTGELFF.

The rearrangement joins TRBV5-4 to TRBJ1-4, with D possibly matching TRBD1 (6 bases). The CDR3 runs 14 residues. CDR1 SGHNT and CDR2 YYREEE come from the germline V gene (reference sequence). Trimming pared 1 base from V and 7 bases from J, leaving 11 bases between. The CDR3 sequence: CASSLTQGFEKLFF. Written as DNA, the CDR3 is TGTGCCAGCAGCTTGACACAGGGTTTTGAAAAACTGTTTTTT.

This sequence joins TRBV14 and TRBJ1-1; a possible D gene is TRBD1 (6 bases). The CDR3 extends over 16 amino acids. The V gene's germline CDR1 is SGHDN and CDR2 FVKESK. Deletions cut 5 bases from V and 0 bases from J, with 16 bases between. The DNA for the CDR3 is TGTGCCAGCAGCACAAGGGGGACTCCCCTGAACACTGAAGCTTTCTTT. Its translation is CASSTRGTPLNTEAFF.

The chain combines TRBV20-1 with TRBJ2-3; unclear D gene. Trimming cost V 2 bases and J 3 bases, with 9 bases left between them. Germline CDR1 and CDR2: DFQATT and SNEGSKA (reference sequence). The CDR3 loop spans 13 amino acids. The CDR3 coding sequence is TGCAGTGCTAGAAAAAAATTTACAGATACGCAGTATTTT. It translates to CSARKKFTDTQYF.

This clonotype was counted between two and nine times. The chain recombines TRBV24-1 with TRBJ2-7, with D hard to call. The V gene lost 8 bases and the J gene lost 2 bases, with 21 bases spanning the gap. CDR1 and CDR2 from the germline V gene are KGHDR and SFDVKD. The CDR3 extends over 16 amino acids. CDR3 nucleotides: TGTGCCACCACTCCCCTCCGGGTTACACGTCCCTACGAGCAGTACTTC. This translates into CATTPLRVTRPYEQYF.

This clonotype was observed a handful of times. The rearrangement joins TRBV7-2 to TRBJ2-1; 8 positions agree with TRBD2. V shed 4 bases and J 0 bases; nucleotides not matched to a gene: 8. CDR1 is SGHTA and CDR2 is FQGNSA in the germline V gene. The CDR3 has 17 residues. CDR3: CASSSKIAGSSYNEQFF. CDR3 sequence (DNA): TGTGCCAGCAGCTCCAAAATAGCGGGGAGCTCCTACAATGAGCAGTTCTTC.

This clonotype was seen only a few times. The V gene is TRBV7-9, the J gene TRBJ1-1, with unresolved D. The V end was cut by 7 bases, the J end by 0 bases, with 9 bases between. The length of the CDR3 is 13 residues. Germline lookup yields CDR1 SEHNR and CDR2 FQNEAQ (reference sequence). This chain's CDR3 is CASTQVMNTEAFF. The DNA for the CDR3 is TGTGCCAGCACCCAAGTCATGAACACTGAAGCTTTCTTT.